One and the same sample provided the 29 T cell receptor beta chains below, sequenced in a study of blood T cell repertoires in COVID-19. Sequenced by immunoSEQ multiplex PCR; TCRdb stores in-frame clones only, minus some. The table lists over 20,000 clones, around nine tenths of them singletons, with about a sixth in the top ten. Sample: peripheral blood. These receptors were collected from a man aged 65-85 years with acute or convalescent COVID-19.

This chain connects TRBV7-2 to TRBJ1-5; no clear D gene. V lost 5 bases and J 2 bases, leaving 13 bases between the germline ends. CDR3 length equals 15 residues. Germline CDR1 is SGHTA and CDR2 is FQGNSA. Here the CDR3 DNA reads TGTGCCAGCAGCCCCCGGGGAGGCCGCAATCAGCCCCAGCATTTT. Its translation: CASSPRGGRNQPQHF.

V gene TRBV27 combines with J gene TRBJ1-2; 7 bases fit TRBD1. Germline CDR1 MNHEY, CDR2 SMNVEV (reference sequence). V dropped 5 bases and J dropped 5; count of bases not matched to a gene: 8. This CDR3 has 14 amino acids. CDR3 coding DNA: TGTGCCAGCAGTACACAGGGGAAGGGGTATGGCTACACCTTC. It specifies CASSTQGKGYGYTF.

In DNA, the CDR3 is TGTGCCAGCAGTTTCCTACAGGGCGGGCATCAGCCCCAGCATTTT. It is translated as CASSFLQGGHQPQHF. The J gene is TRBJ1-5, the V gene TRBV6-2 or TRBV6-3; the D gene is possibly TRBD1 (6 bases). Germline V gene lookup returns CDR1 MNHEY and CDR2 SVGEGT. The CDR3 extends over 15 amino acids. The V gene lost 4 bases and the J gene lost 5 bases, with 15 bases spanning the gap.

The chain joins TRBV6-4 to TRBJ2-3; D is ambiguous. CDR3 length equals 16 residues. Trimming pared 6 bases from V and 1 base from J, leaving 17 bases between. Germline V gene sequence: CDR1 MRHNA, CDR2 SNTAGT. DNA of the CDR3: TGTGCCAGCAGATGCCCCGTCGCTGCGGGCACAGATACGCAGTATTTT. It encodes CASRCPVAAGTDTQYF.

This clone was seen just once. V and J are TRBV7-2 and TRBJ1-4; 7 bases fit TRBD1. The CDR3 covers 16 residues. V was clipped by 4 bases and J by 4 bases; unmatched bases: 9. Per the germline V gene, CDR1 is SGHTA and CDR2 is FQGNSA. CDR3 DNA sequence: TGTGCCAGCAGCTCTGATACAGGGGCGGTTAATGAAAAACTGTTTTTT. Protein sequence: CASSSDTGAVNEKLFF.

The chain is built from TRBV6-5 and TRBJ2-7, with TRBD2 matching 9 bases. Germline CDR1 is MNHEY and CDR2 is SVGAGI. The V segment lost 7 bases and the J segment 0 bases; nucleotides outside the gene matches: 7. The CDR3 has 15 residues. CDR3 region: CASNRGGGSSYEQYF. The CDR3 DNA is TGTGCCAGCAACCGCGGGGGGGGGAGCTCCTACGAGCAGTACTTC.

V is TRBV25-1 and J is TRBJ2-2; D not resolved. The CDR3 runs 13 residues. Germline CDR1 and CDR2: MGHDK and SYGVNS. Trimming took off 6 bases at V and 0 bases at J, with 5 bases between the two ends. The CDR3 loop reads CASRAANTGELFF. The CDR3 DNA is TGTGCCAGCAGGGCTGCGAACACCGGGGAGCTGTTTTTT.

This sequence joins TRBV18 and TRBJ1-1, with unresolved D. Trimming took 6 bases from V and 1 from J, leaving 18 bases between them. The CDR3 totals 16 residues. Germline-derived CDR1 and CDR2 are KGHSH and LQKENI. CDR3 region: CASSPSTGSSNTEAFF. CDR3 DNA sequence: TGTGCCAGCTCGCCGAGCACCGGGAGCTCGAACACTGAAGCTTTCTTT.

V usage is TRBV4-3 and J usage is TRBJ2-7; the match to TRBD1 covers 9 bases. The CDR3 is 13 residues long. Germline assignment: CDR1 LGHNA and CDR2 YSLEER. The J segment lost 4 bases and the V segment lost 3 bases, leaving 1 base of the junction unmatched. In nucleotides, the CDR3 is TGCGCCAGCAGCCAGGGGACAGGGTACGAGCAGTACTTC. Encoded protein: CASSQGTGYEQYF.

V usage is TRBV7-3 and J usage is TRBJ2-1; D not certain. CDR3 size: 15 residues. V was clipped by 1 base and J by 3 bases, with 10 bases between them. Germline CDR1 reads SGHTA; CDR2 reads FQGTGA. The CDR3 protein is CASSLRHNDYNEQFF. The DNA for the CDR3 is TGTGCCAGCAGCTTAAGACATAATGACTACAATGAGCAGTTCTTC.

The chain has TRBV5-5 and TRBJ1-4; tentative D call: TRBD1 (6 bases). The CDR3 runs 14 residues. V was trimmed by 2 bases and J by 7 bases, leaving 12 bases between them. Per the germline V gene, CDR1 is SGHKS and CDR2 is YYEKEE (reference sequence). Here the CDR3 DNA reads TGTGCCAGCAGCTTTACAGGGTGGGGTGAAAAACTGTTTTTT. This encodes CASSFTGWGEKLFF.

The chain carries TRBV10-3 and TRBJ1-1, with D possibly matching TRBD1 (5 bases). Germline V gene lookup returns CDR1 ENHRY and CDR2 SYGVKD. V shed 8 bases and J shed 3 bases, with 16 bases lying between them. The CDR3 runs to 14 residues. CDR3 region: CAIARPGEHTEAFF. CDR3 DNA: TGTGCCATCGCCCGACCGGGGGAGCACACTGAAGCTTTCTTT.

This rearrangement joins TRBV4-1 to TRBJ1-1; D possibly corresponds to TRBD1 (6 bases). Germline CDR1 MGHRA, CDR2 YSYEKL. The V and J ends lost 4 bases and 3 bases respectively, with 15 bases between them. The CDR3 contains 15 residues. CDR3 sequence: CASSPLTGSHTEAFF. CDR3 in DNA: TGCGCCAGCAGCCCCCTCACAGGGTCCCACACTGAAGCTTTCTTT.

The chain combines TRBV7-9 with TRBJ2-7; 9 bases line up with TRBD1. V was pared by 5 bases and J by 6 bases, with 8 bases of the junction left unmatched. The germline V gene has CDR1 SEHNR and CDR2 FQNEAQ (reference sequence). The CDR3 covers 14 residues. The CDR3 spells CASSLIDRGIEQYF. The CDR3, as DNA: TGTGCCAGCAGCCTTATTGACAGGGGGATCGAGCAGTACTTC.

The sample holds a few counts of this clone. This chain links TRBV7-2 with TRBJ1-1, with 7 bases fitting TRBD1. This CDR3 has 14 residues. From germline, CDR1 is SGHTA and CDR2 FQGNSA. J was trimmed by 5 bases and V by 2 bases; bases with no gene match: 5. The CDR3 DNA follows: TGTGCCAGCAGCTTACGACAGGGCGGTACTGAAGCTTTCTTT. The encoded protein is CASSLRQGGTEAFF.

The V and J genes are TRBV5-6 and TRBJ1-1; D gene uncertain. CDR1 is SGHDT, CDR2 YYEEEE, per germline. CDR3 length: 15 amino acids. V was trimmed by 0 bases and J by 4 bases, leaving 13 bases between them. In nucleotides, the CDR3 is TGTGCCAGCAGCTTGGCCGCAGGCTTGGGCACTGAAGCTTTCTTT. This encodes CASSLAAGLGTEAFF. Using reference TRBV5-6 and TRBJ1-1 for the parts outside the CDR3, the full variable domain is DAGVTQSPTHLIKTRGQQVTLRCSPKSGHDTVSWYQQALGQGPQFIFQYYEEEERQRGNFPDRFSGHQFPNYSSELNVNALLLGDSALYLCASSLAAGLGTEAFFGQGTRLTVV.

This sequence joins TRBV28 and TRBJ2-6; D is perhaps TRBD1 (6 bases). The CDR3 covers 14 residues. Per germline, CDR1 MDHEN and CDR2 SYDVKM. Between the trimmed V and J ends, which lost 3 bases and 10 bases, there was a span of 13 bases. Here the CDR3 reads CASSFRQVQNVLTF. The CDR3 DNA reads as TGTGCCAGCAGTTTCCGACAGGTCCAGAACGTCCTGACTTTC.

This chain connects TRBV9 to TRBJ2-3, with D tentatively TRBD1 (8 bases). Germline V gene lookup returns CDR1 SGDLS and CDR2 YYNGEE. The CDR3 covers 16 residues. V was cut by 4 bases and J by 6 bases, with 21 bases left in between. CDR3: CASSMRGGQGGDTQYF. In DNA form, the CDR3 reads TGTGCCAGCAGCATGAGGGGCGGACAGGGAGGGGATACGCAGTATTTT.

The genes are TRBV7-2 and TRBJ1-5; the D is unclear. CDR1 and CDR2 (germline): SGHTA, FQGNSA. The CDR3 loop spans 13 amino acids. Trimming removed 0 bases at V and 5 bases at J, with 5 bases between. This CDR3 is CASSLASYQPQHF. CDR3 DNA: TGTGCCAGCAGCTTAGCAAGCTATCAGCCCCAGCATTTT. Using reference TRBV7-2 and TRBJ1-5 for the parts outside the CDR3, the full variable domain is GAGVSQSPSNKVTEKGKDVELRCDPISGHTALYWYRQSLGQGLEFLIYFQGNSAPDKSGLPSDRFSAERTGGSVSTLTIQRTQQEDSAVYLCASSLASYQPQHFGDGTRLSIL.

This chain connects TRBV3-1 (or the pseudogene TRBV3-2) to TRBJ1-2; D is possibly TRBD1 (5 bases). The V gene lost 4 bases and the J gene lost 4 bases, with 13 bases spanning the gap. The germline V gene has CDR1 LGHDT and CDR2 YNNKEL (reference sequence). The CDR3 runs 14 residues. CDR3 nucleotides: TGTGCCAGCAGCCCGGTTGTCGGGGGCTATGGCTACACCTTC. Translating gives CASSPVVGGYGYTF.

The J gene is TRBJ2-1, the V gene TRBV7-8; 11 nucleotides line up with TRBD2. The germline V gene has CDR1 SGHVS and CDR2 FQNEAQ. The CDR3 sequence is 16 residues long. V lost 3 bases to trimming and J lost 8 bases; unmatched junction nucleotides: 9. CDR3 coding DNA: TGTGCCAGCAGCTTTGGTAGCGGGAGGGCCTTATATGAGCAGTTCTTC. It translates to CASSFGSGRALYEQFF.

The V gene is TRBV5-6, the J gene TRBJ2-7; D is perhaps TRBD1 (5 bases). V lost 2 bases, J lost 6 bases, and 15 bases lay in between. The CDR3 is 14 amino acids. Germline V lookup: CDR1 SGHDT, CDR2 YYEEEE. This chain's CDR3 is CASSFVGVKGEQYF. In nucleotides, the CDR3 is TGTGCCAGCAGCTTTGTAGGGGTGAAGGGCGAGCAGTACTTC.

The gene calls are TRBV5-1 and TRBJ2-3; D is undetermined. Between the trimmed V and J ends, which lost 2 bases and 2 bases, there was a span of 6 bases. Germline V gene lookup returns CDR1 SGHRS and CDR2 YFSETQ. The length of the CDR3 is 13 residues. As DNA, the CDR3 is TGCGCCAGCAGCTTTGAGTACACAGATACGCAGTATTTT. It encodes CASSFEYTDTQYF.

This chain connects TRBV3-1 (or the pseudogene TRBV3-2) to TRBJ1-3; TRBD1 is a possible D gene (5 bases). The ends were cut back, 0 bases at V and 4 bases at J, with 10 bases in the middle. From germline, CDR1 is LGHDT and CDR2 YNNKEL (reference sequence). The CDR3 covers 15 residues. The CDR3 DNA reads as TGTGCCAGCAGCCAAGAGGGGGACTGCGGAAACACCATATATTTT. This encodes CASSQEGDCGNTIYF.

V and J are TRBV3-1 (or the pseudogene TRBV3-2) and TRBJ1-4; the match to TRBD1 covers 11 bases. With 3 bases clipped from V and 8 bases from J, the junction kept 8 bases outside the gene matches. The length of the CDR3 is 16 residues. Germline V CDR1 and CDR2: LGHDT, YNNKEL (reference sequence). The CDR3 DNA reads as TGTGCCAGCAGCCAGAGGACAGGGGGCTGGGAGGAAAAACTGTTTTTT. It yields the protein CASSQRTGGWEEKLFF.

J is TRBJ2-1 and V is TRBV11-2; D is possibly TRBD2 (5 bases). Germline V gene lookup returns CDR1 SGHAT and CDR2 FQNNGV. Between the trimmed V and J ends, which lost 0 bases and 7 bases, there was a span of 16 bases. The CDR3 length is 16 residues. The CDR3: CASSLDRILLGNEQFF. CDR3 coding DNA: TGTGCCAGCAGCTTAGATCGCATCTTACTAGGGAATGAGCAGTTCTTC.

This chain joins TRBV27 and TRBJ2-1; 9 bases match TRBD1. CDR3 length: 20 residues. Germline CDR1 MNHEY, CDR2 SMNVEV (reference sequence). V dropped 4 bases and J dropped 0; count of bases not matched to a gene: 16. In DNA, the CDR3 is TGTGCCAGCAGTTCACCTTTACAGGGGGCAGCTTCGGGCTCCTACAATGAGCAGTTCTTC. The encoded protein is CASSSPLQGAASGSYNEQFF.

The chain is built from TRBV12-3 or TRBV12-4 and TRBJ1-1; D gene unclear. The CDR3 spans 13 residues. V was trimmed by 6 bases and J by 1 base, leaving 9 bases between them. CDR3 loop: CASSLTGNTEAFF. The CDR3 nucleotides read TGTGCCAGCAGCCTGACGGGGAACACTGAAGCTTTCTTT.

A word on this clone: This same CDR3 is encoded by further DNA sequences in the sample. The chain is built from TRBV9 and TRBJ2-5, with D tentatively TRBD2 (7 bases). The CDR3 totals 15 residues. Germline V gives CDR1 SGDLS, CDR2 YYNGEE. CDR3 sequence: CPPSGGGGPQETQYF. The CDR3, as DNA: TGTCCCCCCAGCGGAGGGGGGGGGCCCCAAGAGACCCAGTACTTC.